This T cell receptor beta chain came from a study of identical twins. This clonotype was recorded many times. TCRdb reanalysed the 5' RACE reads using MiXCR and keeps one entry per CDR3 protein. Of fewer than 650,000 distinct CDR3 sequences listed, more than 9% are singletons. CDR1 SGHTA and CDR2 FQGNSA come from the germline V gene. The CDR3 runs to 13 residues. V dropped 3 bases and J dropped 6 bases, with 11 bases sitting between them. This sample was shared with a second study, whose subject was yellow fever vaccine responses in identical twins.

The receptor was derived from a woman aged 18-29 years in good health. This sequence joins TRBV7-2 and TRBJ1-1, with D tentatively TRBD1 (5 bases). Sequencing was performed on PBMCs. The CDR3 nucleotides are TGTGCCAGCAGCTTCGGGCAGGGATCTGAAGCTTTCTTT. It encodes CASSFGQGSEAFF.